This T cell receptor (beta chain) was observed in a study of blood T cell repertoires in COVID-19. Background on the study: The study drew acute and convalescent COVID-19 samples from the United States, Italy and Spain. T cells, B-cell-depleted T cells, or PBMCs supplied cDNA or gDNA.

Germline CDR1 reads SGHRS; CDR2 reads YFSETQ. V lost 3 bases, J lost 2 bases, and 13 bases lay in between. This CDR3 has 15 residues. Produced via immunoSEQ multiplex PCR; TCRdb's table is partial and in-frame only. The repertoire holds some 170,000 clones, with around 83% as singletons. The specimen sequenced was peripheral blood. The chain joins TRBV5-1 to TRBJ2-3; D may be TRBD2 (5 bases). The origin of this receptor is a woman aged 60-70 years with acute or convalescent COVID-19. CDR3 sequence: CASSSAPADTDTQYF. Written as DNA, the CDR3 is TGCGCCAGCAGCTCGGCCCCAGCGGACACAGATACGCAGTATTTT.